These 23 T cell receptor beta chains were sequenced from one sample in a study of post-analysis software for immune sequencing data. Study-wide points: Elevated frequency relative to controls characterized roughly five TRBV segments in patients, TRBV5-6, TRBV5-1 and TRBV20-1 among them.

TCR beta cDNA libraries included unique molecular identifiers. TCRdb reprocessed the PCR reads with MiXCR, giving one entry per CDR3 protein. Among hundreds of thousands of distinct CDR3 sequences listed, less than 35% were seen once. Their antigen targets remain unknown. The specimen was blood. All receptors come from a girl between 5 and 17 years old with multiple sclerosis.

There are a few counts of this clonotype. V usage is TRBV6-1 and J usage is TRBJ2-5; TRBD2 aligns across 7 bases. CDR3 size: 14 residues. The germline gives CDR1 MNHNS, CDR2 SASEGT. Unmatched junction bases numbered 3, after V lost 3 bases and J lost 2 bases. As DNA, the CDR3 is TGTGCCAGCAGTGACCCAGCGGGACAAGAGACCCAGTACTTC. Translated: CASSDPAGQETQYF.

This chain uses TRBV29-1 with TRBJ1-6; a possible D gene is TRBD1 (6 bases). With 4 bases removed from V and 9 bases from J, the gap between germline ends came to 16 bases. Germline V gives CDR1 SQVTM, CDR2 ANQGSEA. The CDR3 is 14 residues long. The CDR3 DNA reads TGCAGCGTTGGGGGGGACAAAGAGAGTTCACCCCTCCACTTT. Amino acids: CSVGGDKESSPLHF. The variable domain in full, with the rest retrieved from reference TRBV29-1 and TRBJ1-6, is SAVISQKPSRDICQRGTSLTIQCQVDSQVTMMFWYRQQPGQSLTLIATANQGSEATYESGFVIDKFPISRPNLTFSTLTVSNMSPEDSSIYLCSVGGDKESSPLHFGNGTRLTVT.

This clonotype was counted a single time. The chain links TRBV18 to TRBJ2-5; D is unclear. The CDR3 is 15 residues long. Germline CDR1 and CDR2: KGHSH and LQKENI. Trimming cost V 5 bases and J 2 bases, with 15 bases left between them. CDR3 sequence: CASSSLLRQQETQYF. Written as DNA, the CDR3 is TGTGCCAGCTCATCCCTTCTTCGTCAGCAAGAGACCCAGTACTTC.

This clonotype was picked up many times. Written as DNA, the CDR3 is TGCGCCAGCAGCCAAGTACTAGCGGGGGGGAGGGATACGCAGTATTTT. Protein product: CASSQVLAGGRDTQYF. The rearrangement joins TRBV4-1 to TRBJ2-3; the match to TRBD2 covers 13 bases. The CDR3 runs 16 residues. Germline V gives CDR1 MGHRA, CDR2 YSYEKL. Unmatched junction bases numbered 4, after V lost 1 base and J lost 6 bases.

This clonotype was picked up a small number of times. V and J are TRBV18 and TRBJ1-2; the match to TRBD1 covers 9 bases. The germline gives CDR1 KGHSH, CDR2 LQKENI. V dropped 9 bases and J dropped 5; count of bases not matched to a gene: 4. The CDR3 runs 12 residues. The CDR3 sequence is CASGTGTYGYTF. The CDR3 DNA sequence: TGTGCCAGTGGGACAGGGACGTATGGCTACACCTTC.

Details on this clonotype: The junction does not match germline at one end; this may be a read error. This chain joins TRBV5-1 and TRBJ1-6; D is unresolved. This CDR3 has 18 amino acids. Per germline, CDR1 SGHRS and CDR2 YFSETQ. The DNA for the CDR3 is TGCGTCAGCAGCTTGACCATTTCCCAGATCACGGGCGGGTCACCCCTCCACTTT. Its protein is CVSSLTISQITGGSPLHF.

This clonotype was seen more than once but under ten times. The chain's CDR3 is CASRTLDRNTGELFF. In nucleotides, the CDR3 is TGTGCCAGCCGAACCCTGGACAGGAACACCGGGGAGCTGTTTTTT. The J gene is TRBJ2-2, the V gene TRBV6-1; tentative D call: TRBD1 (6 bases). V lost 8 bases and J 1 base, leaving 14 bases between the germline ends. CDR3 length equals 15 residues. CDR1 MNHNS and CDR2 SASEGT come from the germline V gene.

V gene TRBV5-1 combines with J gene TRBJ2-3; no firm D call. Per the germline V gene, CDR1 is SGHRS and CDR2 is YFSETQ. V was trimmed by 1 base and J by 2 bases, leaving 11 bases between them. This CDR3 is 15 amino acids long. CDR3 in DNA: TGCGCCAGCAGCTTGCAGGACGGCTCCACAGATACGCAGTATTTT. This gives the protein CASSLQDGSTDTQYF.

The chain is built from TRBV28 and TRBJ1-5; D perhaps matches TRBD1 (5 bases). V dropped 3 bases and J dropped 2 bases, with 11 bases sitting between them. The V gene's germline CDR1 is MDHEN and CDR2 SYDVKM. The CDR3 is 15 residues long. For the CDR3, the DNA is TGTGCCAGCAGTTTCGGTCGCAGGGGCAATCAGCCCCAGCATTTT. Its translation is CASSFGRRGNQPQHF.

There are many counts of this clonotype. The J gene is TRBJ2-7, the V gene TRBV27, with TRBD2 identical over 10 bases. This CDR3 is built from 16 residues. CDR1 is MNHEY, CDR2 SMNVEV, per germline (reference sequence). The V segment lost 2 bases and the J segment 5 bases; nucleotides outside the gene matches: 9. DNA of the CDR3: TGTGCCAGCAGTTTACTAGCTAGCGGGAGCGGGCACGAGCAGTACTTC. Encoded protein: CASSLLASGSGHEQYF.

Comment on this clonotype: A junction boundary mismatches the germline segment, possibly from a read error. The chain employs TRBV6-8 and TRBJ2-5, with 8 bases fitting TRBD2. This CDR3 has 14 residues. Germline lookup yields CDR1 MNHGY and CDR2 SAAAGT. CDR3 amino acids: CAGSSPSGRVQQYF. The CDR3 region has the DNA TGTGCCGGCAGTTCCCCGAGCGGGAGAGTCCAGCAGTACTTC.

This clonotype was found many times. V is TRBV7-2 and J is TRBJ2-7; D call uncertain. The CDR3 is 13 amino acids. The V and J ends lost 5 bases and 0 bases respectively, with 8 bases between them. Germline loops: CDR1 SGHTA, CDR2 FQGNSA. The CDR3 DNA sequence: TGTGCCAGCAGCACACAGACCTCCTACGAGCAGTACTTC. The encoded protein is CASSTQTSYEQYF.

This clonotype has only a few counts. CDR3 protein: CASSLGLAPGQYF. The DNA for the CDR3 is TGTGCCAGCAGCTTAGGACTAGCCCCCGGGCAGTACTTC. The chain recombines TRBV13 with TRBJ2-7; maybe TRBD2 (6 bases). The CDR3 is made up of 13 amino acids. Germline loops: CDR1 PRHDT, CDR2 FYEKMQ (reference sequence). Trimming left V 0 bases short and J 9 bases short, with 12 bases between.

The chain recombines TRBV18 with TRBJ2-1, with TRBD2 identical over 12 bases. This CDR3 is built from 15 residues. V shed 4 bases, J shed 6 bases, and the junction held 4 bases outside the gene matches. Germline CDR1 is KGHSH and CDR2 is LQKENI. Here the CDR3 reads CASSQRTSGINEQFF. DNA of the CDR3: TGTGCCAGCTCACAAAGGACTAGCGGGATCAATGAGCAGTTCTTC.

The J gene is TRBJ2-1, the V gene TRBV27; 10 nucleotides align to TRBD2. This CDR3 comprises 14 residues. Trimming cost V 3 bases and J 8 bases; bases outside gene matches: 4. The germline gives CDR1 MNHEY, CDR2 SMNVEV (reference sequence). CDR3 bases: TGTGCCAGCAGTTTCGTAGCGGGAGGCCATGAGCAGTTCTTC. Protein product: CASSFVAGGHEQFF.

The sample holds a few counts of this clonotype. CDR3 loop: CASSEVGSTDTQYF. CDR3 nucleotide sequence: TGTGCCAGCAGTGAAGTTGGGAGCACAGATACGCAGTATTTT. This sequence joins TRBV6-1 and TRBJ2-3; no clear D gene. The CDR3 is made up of 14 amino acids. Trimming removed 1 base at V and 0 bases at J, with 5 bases between. Germline V gene lookup returns CDR1 MNHNS and CDR2 SASEGT.

The rearrangement uses TRBV20-1 and TRBJ2-7; D is unclear. The germline V and J ends were trimmed by 3 bases and 2 bases, with 11 bases remaining between them. Germline V gene sequence: CDR1 DFQATT, CDR2 SNEGSKA (reference sequence). The CDR3 spans 13 residues. The CDR3 loop is CSARSAETYEQYF. CDR3 coding DNA: TGCAGTGCTAGGAGTGCCGAAACCTACGAGCAGTACTTC.

This clonotype has just a few counts. The rearrangement links TRBV9 to TRBJ1-5; D gene unclear. The CDR3 is 13 residues long. CDR1 is SGDLS, CDR2 YYNGEE, per germline. Between the trimmed V and J ends, which lost 4 bases and 6 bases, there was a span of 11 bases. The chain's CDR3 is CASSSLLSQPQHF. The CDR3 coding sequence is TGTGCCAGCAGCTCCCTCTTAAGTCAGCCCCAGCATTTT.

The rearrangement uses TRBV5-1 and TRBJ2-6; D remains unclear. Germline V lookup: CDR1 SGHRS, CDR2 YFSETQ. V was clipped by 0 bases and J by 4 bases, with 8 bases between them. The CDR3 is made up of 15 amino acids. DNA of the CDR3: TGCGCCAGCAGCTTGGAAGGAGTCGGGGCCAACGTCCTGACTTTC. This gives the protein CASSLEGVGANVLTF.

In this sample, this clonotype turned up a few times. The J gene is TRBJ1-2, the V gene TRBV28, with 9 positions matching TRBD1. The CDR3 has 15 residues. The germline V gene encodes CDR1 MDHEN and CDR2 SYDVKM. The V gene end was trimmed by 6 bases and the J gene end by 8 bases; junction bases not matched to a gene: 13. The CDR3 DNA follows: TGTGCCAGCAGGGGACAGGGAATCGCTATCTGGGGCTACACCTTC. It specifies CASRGQGIAIWGYTF.

This rearrangement joins TRBV27 to TRBJ2-6; D remains unclear. The CDR3 has 13 amino acids. Germline V gene data show CDR1 as MNHEY and CDR2 as SMNVEV (reference sequence). Trimming took 10 bases from V and 3 from J, leaving 10 bases between them. The CDR3 DNA sequence: TGTGCCATCAACCCAAGTGGGGCCAACGTCCTGACTTTC. Its protein is CAINPSGANVLTF.

The chain uses TRBV3-1 and TRBJ2-5, with a possible D match to TRBD1 (6 bases). V lost 0 bases and J lost 4, with 12 bases in between. This CDR3 region has 15 residues. CDR1 LGHDT and CDR2 YNNKEL come from the germline V gene (reference sequence). The CDR3 DNA follows: TGTGCCAGCAGCCAAGACAGGGGTATGGGAGAGACCCAGTACTTC. It is translated as CASSQDRGMGETQYF.

This chain links TRBV4-2 with TRBJ1-2, with D maybe TRBD1 (5 bases). V gave up 0 bases and J gave up 8 bases, with 13 bases separating them. Germline-derived CDR1 and CDR2 are LGHNA and YNFKEQ. The CDR3 runs 14 residues. The DNA for the CDR3 is TGTGCCAGCAGCCAAGACAGGGCCCCGTTAGGCTACACCTTC. Translated, it gives CASSQDRAPLGYTF.